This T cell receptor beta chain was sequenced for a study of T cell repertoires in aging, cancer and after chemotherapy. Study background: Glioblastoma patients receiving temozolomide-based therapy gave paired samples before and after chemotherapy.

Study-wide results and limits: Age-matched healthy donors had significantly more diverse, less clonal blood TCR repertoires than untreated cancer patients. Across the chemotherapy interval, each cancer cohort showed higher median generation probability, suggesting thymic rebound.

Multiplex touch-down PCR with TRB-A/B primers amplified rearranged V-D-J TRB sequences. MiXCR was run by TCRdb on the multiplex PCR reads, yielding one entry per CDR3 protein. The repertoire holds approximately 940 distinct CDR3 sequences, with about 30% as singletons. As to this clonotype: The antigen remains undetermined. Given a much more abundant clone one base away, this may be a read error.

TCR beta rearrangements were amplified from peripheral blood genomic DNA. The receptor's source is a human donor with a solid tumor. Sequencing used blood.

CDR3 sequence: CASRLTGGDFYEQHF. The CDR3 DNA is TGTGCCAGTAGATTGACAGGGGGCGACTTCTACGAGCAGCACTTC. The chain employs TRBV19 and TRBJ2-7; TRBD1 aligns across 10 bases. The germline V gene has CDR1 LNHDA and CDR2 SQIVND (reference sequence). This CDR3 contains 15 residues.